This TCR beta chain was captured by sequencing in a study of T cell repertoires in cytomegalovirus infection (dated by TCRdb to the late 2010s). For context, the study as a whole: Recently identified HLA-C-restricted CMV epitopes, whose presentation resists viral immunomodulation, were targeted by peptide stimulations together with well-studied HLA-B-restricted epitopes. Donor HLA type was relevant to the analysis, because carriage of CMV infection together with the matching HLA type was indicated by public TCR beta signatures.

The treatment or condition label on this specimen signifies: in vitro stimulation with specific CMV peptide epitopes to enrich CMV-specific T cells. TCRdb records Illumina HiSeq 1500 as the sequencer. TCRdb passed the public sequencing reads through fastp at Q25 and MiXCR, retaining productive beta sequences. CDR3 protein sequences are deduplicated, and each keeps its most common genes and DNA. This sample has about 150,000 distinct CDR3 sequences in its table, and about 32% of those were observed once. Clones ranked in the top ten supply roughly half of the sample. The study at large found these results: The ex vivo response was dominated by HLA-C-restricted CMV-specific TCR beta clonotypes, which also provided the single most frequent clonotype in two of eight donors. In both this cohort and an independent cohort of 350 to 400 donors, the cumulative frequency of public TCR beta family members distinguished carriers of CMV infection plus the relevant HLA type.

In the case of this clonotype: Its antigen target is currently unknown. Base qualities are not at hand, and no much larger clone is one base apart.

Sequences MGHRA (CDR1) and YSYEKL (CDR2) are obtained from the germline V gene. V drops 0 bases and J drops 0 bases, leaving 12 bases in between. Counted from cysteine to phenylalanine, this CDR3 has 17 amino acids. Kept here is only the CDR3 DNA, which spans 51 bases and is read in frame from base 1. The starting material was CD8+ T cells from cultured PBMCs, obtained from culture after CMV antigen stimulation. The sequence is built from TRBV4-1 and TRBJ1-5; the D gene is not confidently resolved. This sequence originates from a human donor in good health (CMV status not recorded). Some clones in this sample may be carry-over from other donors' samples. The DNA sequence is as follows: TGCGCCAGCAGCCAAGAAGTAACAGACTATAGCAATCAGCCCCAGCATTTT. Translation gives CASSQEVTDYSNQPQHF.